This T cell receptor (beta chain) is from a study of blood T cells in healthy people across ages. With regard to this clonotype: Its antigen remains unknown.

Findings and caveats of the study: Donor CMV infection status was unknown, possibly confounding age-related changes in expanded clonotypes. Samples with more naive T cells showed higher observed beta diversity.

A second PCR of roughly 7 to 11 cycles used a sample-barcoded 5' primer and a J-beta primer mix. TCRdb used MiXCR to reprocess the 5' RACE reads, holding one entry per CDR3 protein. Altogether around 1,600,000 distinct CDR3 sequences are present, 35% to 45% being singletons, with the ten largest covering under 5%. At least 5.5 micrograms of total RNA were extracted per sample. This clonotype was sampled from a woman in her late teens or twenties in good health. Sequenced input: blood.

The DNA for the CDR3 is TGTGCCAGCAGCTTAGCCGCACAGGGCGGCTACAATGAGCAGTTCTTC. It is translated as CASSLAAQGGYNEQFF. The chain couples TRBV7-8 to TRBJ2-1, with D possibly being TRBD1 (6 bases). The length of the CDR3 is 16 residues. Germline CDR1 reads SGHVS; CDR2 reads FQNEAQ. Trimming took 0 bases from V and 3 from J, leaving 12 bases between them.